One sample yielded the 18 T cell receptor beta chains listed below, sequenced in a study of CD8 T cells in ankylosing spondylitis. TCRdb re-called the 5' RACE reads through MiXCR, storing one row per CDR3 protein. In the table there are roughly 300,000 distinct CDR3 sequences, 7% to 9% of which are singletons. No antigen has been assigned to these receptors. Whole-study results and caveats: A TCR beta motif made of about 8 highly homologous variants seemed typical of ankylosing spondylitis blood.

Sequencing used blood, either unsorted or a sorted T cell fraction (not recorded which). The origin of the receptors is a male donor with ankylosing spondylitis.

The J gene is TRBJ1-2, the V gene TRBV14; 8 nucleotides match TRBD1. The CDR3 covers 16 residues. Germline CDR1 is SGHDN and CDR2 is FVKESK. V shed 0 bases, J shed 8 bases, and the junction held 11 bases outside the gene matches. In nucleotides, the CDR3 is TGTGCCAGCAGCCAAGAGTGGCCAGGACAGGGTAGAGGCTACACCTTC. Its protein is CASSQEWPGQGRGYTF.

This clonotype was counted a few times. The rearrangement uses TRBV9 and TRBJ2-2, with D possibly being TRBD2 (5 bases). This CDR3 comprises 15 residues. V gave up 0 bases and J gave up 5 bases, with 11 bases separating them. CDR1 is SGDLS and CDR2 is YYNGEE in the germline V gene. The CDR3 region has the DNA TGTGCCAGCAGCGTAGGGGGAGTATCGACCGGGGAGCTGTTTTTT. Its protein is CASSVGGVSTGELFF.

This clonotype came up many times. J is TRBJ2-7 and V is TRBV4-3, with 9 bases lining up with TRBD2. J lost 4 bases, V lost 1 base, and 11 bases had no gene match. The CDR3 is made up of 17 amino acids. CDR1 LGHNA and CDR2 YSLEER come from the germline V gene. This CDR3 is CASSQGISGSPSYEQYF. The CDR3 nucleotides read TGCGCCAGCAGCCAAGGCATTAGCGGGAGCCCCTCTTACGAGCAGTACTTC.

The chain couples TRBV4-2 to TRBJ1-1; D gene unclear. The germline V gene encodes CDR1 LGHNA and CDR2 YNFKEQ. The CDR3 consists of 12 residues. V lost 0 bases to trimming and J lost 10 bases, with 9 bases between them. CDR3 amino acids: CASSQDGVAAFF. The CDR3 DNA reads TGTGCCAGCAGCCAAGATGGGGTGGCAGCTTTCTTT.

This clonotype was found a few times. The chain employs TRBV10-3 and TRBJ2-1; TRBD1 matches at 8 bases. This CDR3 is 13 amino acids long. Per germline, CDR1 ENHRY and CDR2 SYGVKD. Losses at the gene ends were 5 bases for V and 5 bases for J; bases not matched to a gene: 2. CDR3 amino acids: CAISPGQDNEQFF. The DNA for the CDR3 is TGTGCCATCAGTCCGGGACAGGACAATGAGCAGTTCTTC.

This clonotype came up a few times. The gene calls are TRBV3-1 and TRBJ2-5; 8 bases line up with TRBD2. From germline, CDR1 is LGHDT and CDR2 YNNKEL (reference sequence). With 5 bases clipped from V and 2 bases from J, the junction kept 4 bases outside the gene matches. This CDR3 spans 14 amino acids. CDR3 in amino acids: CASSIGTSQETQYF. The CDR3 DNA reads TGTGCCAGCAGCATCGGGACTAGTCAAGAGACCCAGTACTTC.

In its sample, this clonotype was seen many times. Written as DNA, the CDR3 is TGCAGCGGACAATTACAGGTCAACTCCTACAATGAGCAGTTCTTC. This sequence encodes CSGQLQVNSYNEQFF. The rearrangement links TRBV29-1 to TRBJ2-1; D might be TRBD1 (5 bases). Germline V gene data show CDR1 as SQVTM and CDR2 as ANQGSEA. There are 15 residues in the CDR3. V was clipped by 7 bases and J by 0 bases, with 16 bases between them.

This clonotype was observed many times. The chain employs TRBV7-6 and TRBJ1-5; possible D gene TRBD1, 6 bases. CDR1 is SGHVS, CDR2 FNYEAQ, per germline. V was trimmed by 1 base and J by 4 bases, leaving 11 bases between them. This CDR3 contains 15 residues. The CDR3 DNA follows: TGTGCCAGCAGCTTAGTCGGGGGCCCTAATCAGCCCCAGCATTTT. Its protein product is CASSLVGGPNQPQHF.

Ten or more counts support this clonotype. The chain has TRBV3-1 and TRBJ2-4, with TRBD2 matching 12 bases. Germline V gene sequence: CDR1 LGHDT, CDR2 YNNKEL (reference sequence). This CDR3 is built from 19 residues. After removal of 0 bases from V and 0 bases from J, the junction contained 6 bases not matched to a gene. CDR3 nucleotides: TGTGCCAGCAGCCAAGATACGACTAGCGGGAGTCTAGCCAAAAACATTCAGTACTTC. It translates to CASSQDTTSGSLAKNIQYF. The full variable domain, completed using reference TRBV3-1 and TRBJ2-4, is DTAVSQTPKYLVTQMGNDKSIKCEQNLGHDTMYWYKQDSKKFLKIMFSYNNKELIINETVPNRFSPKSPDKAHLNLHINSLELGDSAVYFCASSQDTTSGSLAKNIQYFGAGTRLSVL.

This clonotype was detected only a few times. The CDR3 DNA sequence: TGTGCCACCAGCAGAGATAGCGGCGGGTTCTACGAGCAGTACTTC. Amino acids: CATSRDSGGFYEQYF. V usage is TRBV15 and J usage is TRBJ2-7; TRBD2 is a possible D gene (6 bases). Looked up from germline, CDR1 is LNHNV and CDR2 is YYDKDF (reference sequence). V lost 0 bases and J lost 3, with 12 bases in between. This CDR3 region has 15 residues.

The CDR3 nucleotides read TGCGCCAGCAGCTGGTCATGGGGACAGGTGAACACTGAAGCTTTCTTT. Translation: CASSWSWGQVNTEAFF. The chain uses TRBV5-1 and TRBJ1-1, with TRBD1 matching 8 bases. The germline CDR1 and CDR2 sequences are SGHRS and YFSETQ. V was clipped by 3 bases and J by 0 bases; unmatched bases: 7. The CDR3 covers 16 residues.

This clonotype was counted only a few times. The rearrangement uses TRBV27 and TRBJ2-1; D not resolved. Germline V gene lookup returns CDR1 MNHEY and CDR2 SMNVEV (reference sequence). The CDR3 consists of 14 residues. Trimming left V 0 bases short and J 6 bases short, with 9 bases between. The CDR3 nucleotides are TGTGCCAGCAGTTTATCTCAGCTCGGCAATGAGCAGTTCTTC. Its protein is CASSLSQLGNEQFF.

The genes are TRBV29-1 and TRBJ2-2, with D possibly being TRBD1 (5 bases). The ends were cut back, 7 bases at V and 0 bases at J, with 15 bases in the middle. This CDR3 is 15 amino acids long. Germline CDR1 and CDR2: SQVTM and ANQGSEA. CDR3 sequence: CSARARTPNTGELFF. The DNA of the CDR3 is TGCAGCGCCCGAGCCCGGACACCGAACACCGGGGAGCTGTTTTTT.

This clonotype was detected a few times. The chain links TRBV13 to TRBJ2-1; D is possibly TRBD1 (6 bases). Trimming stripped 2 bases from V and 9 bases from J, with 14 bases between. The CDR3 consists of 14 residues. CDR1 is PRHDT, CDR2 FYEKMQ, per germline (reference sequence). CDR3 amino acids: CASSLPNRESEQFF. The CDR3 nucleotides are TGTGCCAGCAGCTTACCTAACAGGGAGTCTGAGCAGTTCTTC.

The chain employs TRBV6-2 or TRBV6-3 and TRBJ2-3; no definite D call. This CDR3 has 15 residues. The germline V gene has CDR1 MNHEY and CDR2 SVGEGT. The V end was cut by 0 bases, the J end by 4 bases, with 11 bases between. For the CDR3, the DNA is TGTGCCAGCAGTTACTCTCGGACCCGTCCAGATACGCAGTATTTT. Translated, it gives CASSYSRTRPDTQYF.

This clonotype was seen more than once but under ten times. The chain's CDR3 is CSAYIVGTGKLGELFF. For the CDR3, the DNA is TGCAGTGCTTACATCGTTGGGACAGGCAAACTCGGGGAGCTGTTTTTT. This chain links TRBV20-1 with TRBJ2-2; TRBD1 agrees at 8 bases. The germline gives CDR1 DFQATT, CDR2 SNEGSKA (reference sequence). The CDR3 totals 16 residues. After removal of 5 bases from V and 7 bases from J, the junction contained 15 bases not matched to a gene.

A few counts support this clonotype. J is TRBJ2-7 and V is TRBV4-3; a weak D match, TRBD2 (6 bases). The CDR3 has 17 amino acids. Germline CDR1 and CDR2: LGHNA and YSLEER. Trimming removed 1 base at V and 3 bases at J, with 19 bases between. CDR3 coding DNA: TGCGCCAGCAGCCAAGCCCGTTGGGGAGGCAGCCTCTACGAGCAGTACTTC. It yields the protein CASSQARWGGSLYEQYF.

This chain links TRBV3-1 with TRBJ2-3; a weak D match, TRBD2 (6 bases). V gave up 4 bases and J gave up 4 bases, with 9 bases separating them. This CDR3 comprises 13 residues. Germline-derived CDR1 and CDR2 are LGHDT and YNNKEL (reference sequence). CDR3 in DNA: TGTGCCAGCAGCCGGCTAGCGTCAGATACGCAGTATTTT. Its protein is CASSRLASDTQYF.